The next 19 T cell receptor beta chains were all read from a single sample in a study of blood T cell repertoires in COVID-19 (dated by TCRdb to the early 2020s). The receptor library was made with the immunoSEQ multiplex PCR assay. Not all clones reach the TCRdb copy of this immuneACCESS table, which keeps in-frame sequences only. Checked studies attribute under half of the gap to unresolved V genes and leave the rest unexplained. The sample data list about 150,000 clones, and more than 75% of these were observed just once. The ten largest clones take up about 3.9% of the sample. The material sequenced was peripheral blood. These receptors were taken from a man aged 55-75 years with acute or convalescent COVID-19.

This clone appeared a few times. The chain carries TRBV6-5 and TRBJ2-7; 7 bases fit TRBD1. Trimming removed 7 bases from V and 0 bases from J; junction bases left unmatched: 9. Germline V gene data show CDR1 as MNHEY and CDR2 as SVGAGI. The CDR3 has 15 residues. Here the CDR3 reads CASIERDRDSYEQYF. The CDR3 bases are TGTGCCAGCATCGAGAGGGACAGAGACTCCTACGAGCAGTACTTC.

V gene TRBV27 combines with J gene TRBJ2-2; D unclear. This CDR3 is built from 15 residues. V dropped 0 bases and J dropped 3 bases, with 8 bases sitting between them. CDR1 and CDR2 from the germline V gene are MNHEY and SMNVEV (reference sequence). This CDR3 reads CASSLSVYYTGELFF. CDR3 nucleotide sequence: TGTGCCAGCAGTTTATCGGTGTACTACACCGGGGAGCTGTTTTTT.

Here the CDR3 reads CASSIVRTSGTGPSTDTQYF. The CDR3 DNA reads as TGTGCCAGTAGTATCGTTCGGACTAGCGGGACGGGTCCTAGCACAGATACGCAGTATTTT. The chain carries TRBV19 and TRBJ2-3; TRBD2 matches 12 bases. This CDR3 has 20 amino acids. Germline V lookup: CDR1 LNHDA, CDR2 SQIVND (reference sequence). V lost 3 bases and J lost 0; bases outside the gene matches: 13.

The J gene is TRBJ2-7, the V gene TRBV6-5; D is possibly TRBD1 (6 bases). The CDR3 length is 15 residues. Looked up from germline, CDR1 is MNHEY and CDR2 is SVGAGI. Trimming cost V 6 bases and J 0 bases, with 15 bases left between them. The CDR3 DNA reads as TGTGCCAGCAGAGACTGGGACATATCCTCCTACGAGCAGTACTTC. Its protein product is CASRDWDISSYEQYF.

The CDR3: CAWSVGQGTYEQYF. The CDR3 DNA is TGTGCCTGGAGTGTGGGACAGGGAACCTACGAGCAGTACTTC. The rearrangement joins TRBV30 to TRBJ2-7, with 9 nucleotides matching TRBD1. With 0 bases clipped from V and 2 bases from J, the junction kept 2 bases outside the gene matches. The CDR3 runs to 14 residues. CDR1 is GTSNPN, CDR2 SVGIG, per germline (reference sequence).

This chain links TRBV12-5 with TRBJ2-1; 13 bases match TRBD2. The CDR3 runs 17 residues. V was pared by 6 bases and J by 4 bases, with 9 bases of the junction left unmatched. Looked up from germline, CDR1 is LGHNT and CDR2 is FRNRAP. For the CDR3, the DNA is TGTGCTAGTGGCCTAGGACTAGCGGGAGTAGGGTACAATGAGCAGTTCTTC. As protein: CASGLGLAGVGYNEQFF.

The CDR3 nucleotides are TGTGCCAGCTGGACAGGGCGAGAGACCCAGTACTTC. As protein: CASWTGRETQYF. The rearrangement links TRBV6-5 to TRBJ2-5, with 8 nucleotides matching TRBD1. This CDR3 spans 12 amino acids. V was pared by 8 bases and J by 4 bases, with 3 bases of the junction left unmatched. Germline V lookup: CDR1 MNHEY, CDR2 SVGAGI.

This chain links TRBV3-1 (or the pseudogene TRBV3-2) with TRBJ2-2; 10 nucleotides agree with TRBD1. CDR3 length equals 18 residues. The trim removed 0 bases at V and 3 bases at J, leaving 7 bases unmatched. Germline V gene sequence: CDR1 LGHDT, CDR2 YNNKEL (reference sequence). CDR3: CASSQEPGQGTYTGELFF. The CDR3 bases are TGTGCCAGCAGCCAAGAACCGGGACAGGGGACCTACACCGGGGAGCTGTTTTTT.

This clone appeared a few times. The genes are TRBV5-4 and TRBJ2-7, with 12 bases lining up with TRBD2. Germline trimming cut 0 bases from V and 6 bases from J; bases unmatched to any gene: 10. CDR1 and CDR2 (germline): SGHNT, YYREEE (reference sequence). This CDR3 is 17 amino acids long. CDR3 sequence reads: CASSLAGLAGGIGEQYF. The CDR3 DNA reads TGTGCCAGCAGCTTGGCCGGGCTAGCGGGAGGGATCGGCGAGCAGTACTTC.

The rearrangement links TRBV19 to TRBJ1-2; 7 bases match TRBD1. V lost 4 bases and J lost 3; bases outside the gene matches: 2. The CDR3 spans 13 residues. CDR1 is LNHDA, CDR2 SQIVND, per germline (reference sequence). The CDR3 sequence is CASSRDRDYGYTF. CDR3 coding DNA: TGTGCCAGTAGTAGAGACAGGGACTATGGCTACACCTTC. Based on the CDR3 plus reference TRBV19 and TRBJ1-2, the full variable domain is DGGITQSPKYLFRKEGQNVTLSCEQNLNHDAMYWYRQDPGQGLRLIYYSQIVNDFQKGDIAEGYSVSREKKESFPLTVTSAQKNPTAFYLCASSRDRDYGYTFGSGTRLTVV.

The rearrangement joins TRBV21-1 to TRBJ1-1. TRBV21-1 is reported as a pseudogene. The length of the CDR3 is 15 residues. The CDR3 DNA reads as TGTGCCAGCAGGAGAGCGTCCTGGGGGGGGACTGAAGCTTTCTTT. The encoded protein is CASRRASWGGTEAFF.

As for this clone: This sample includes further DNA sequences coding for the same CDR3. This chain links TRBV15 with TRBJ1-2, with 8 bases that match TRBD1. The CDR3 covers 16 residues. CDR1 is LNHNV and CDR2 is YYDKDF in the germline V gene (reference sequence). V lost 0 bases to trimming and J lost 3 bases; unmatched junction nucleotides: 6. Here the CDR3 reads CATSRDLGQAHYGYTF. DNA for the CDR3: TGTGCCACCAGCAGAGATCTGGGACAGGCGCACTATGGCTACACCTTC. The full variable domain, with the rest looked up from reference TRBV15 and TRBJ1-2, is DAMVIQNPRYQVTQFGKPVTLSCSQTLNHNVMYWYQQKSSQAPKLLFHYYDKDFNNEADTPDNFQSRRPNTSFCFLDIRSPGLGDTAMYLCATSRDLGQAHYGYTFGSGTRLTVV.

The chain couples TRBV2 to TRBJ1-1, with D possibly being TRBD1 (5 bases). Germline CDR1 reads SNHLY; CDR2 reads FYNNEI. The germline V and J ends were trimmed by 7 bases and 4 bases, with 19 bases remaining between them. The CDR3 length is 15 residues. The CDR3 spells CASNRQWGRGTEAFF. CDR3 DNA sequence: TGTGCCAGCAACCGACAGTGGGGGAGGGGCACTGAAGCTTTCTTT.

The chain recombines TRBV24-1 with TRBJ1-1, with a possible D match to TRBD1 (5 bases). This CDR3 contains 15 residues. Germline V gives CDR1 KGHDR, CDR2 SFDVKD. The ends were cut back, 2 bases at V and 1 base at J, with 10 bases in the middle. The CDR3 DNA follows: TGTGCCACCAGTGATTCACAGGATAGGAACACTGAAGCTTTCTTT. It is translated as CATSDSQDRNTEAFF.

This chain joins TRBV25-1 and TRBJ2-3; D is unresolved. Germline lookup yields CDR1 MGHDK and CDR2 SYGVNS. This CDR3 has 12 residues. The V and J ends lost 9 bases and 6 bases respectively, with 13 bases between them. CDR3 coding DNA: TGTGCCAGTCACACAGAGCCTGATACGCAGTATTTT. It translates to CASHTEPDTQYF.

The chain employs TRBV5-4 and TRBJ2-7, with TRBD2 matching over 14 bases. The J segment lost 0 bases and the V segment lost 4 bases, leaving 9 bases of the junction unmatched. The CDR3 loop spans 18 amino acids. Germline CDR1 reads SGHNT; CDR2 reads YYREEE (reference sequence). The CDR3, as DNA: TGTGCCAGCAGCGAGGGACTAGCGGGAGTATACAGCTCCTACGAGCAGTACTTC. Its translation is CASSEGLAGVYSSYEQYF.

This clone was recorded only once. CDR3 coding DNA: TGTGCCAGCAGTTTATCGAGGGCAGGCGGGAGGAGCCCCTACGAGCAGTACTTC. This sequence encodes CASSLSRAGGRSPYEQYF. This sequence joins TRBV27 and TRBJ2-7, with 8 bases lining up with TRBD2. The CDR3 sequence is 18 residues long. Germline assignment: CDR1 MNHEY and CDR2 SMNVEV (reference sequence). Germline trimming cut 0 bases from V and 2 bases from J; bases unmatched to any gene: 12.

The chain has TRBV18 and TRBJ2-1; 8 bases align to TRBD1. This CDR3 is built from 13 residues. V trimming: 3 bases; J trimming: 8 bases; junction bases outside the gene matches: 3. Germline V lookup: CDR1 KGHSH, CDR2 LQKENI. The CDR3 loop reads CASSPLGQDEQFF. CDR3 DNA sequence: TGTGCCAGCTCACCTCTGGGACAGGATGAGCAGTTCTTC.

The chain combines TRBV5-4 with TRBJ2-2, with 7 bases identical to TRBD1. The junction had 0 bases not matched to a gene; V was cut back by 0 bases and J by 4 bases. Germline V gene lookup returns CDR1 SGHNT and CDR2 YYREEE (reference sequence). This CDR3 has 14 residues. As DNA, the CDR3 is TGTGCCAGCAGCTTGGGACAGGGCACCGGGGAGCTGTTTTTT. It is translated as CASSLGQGTGELFF.